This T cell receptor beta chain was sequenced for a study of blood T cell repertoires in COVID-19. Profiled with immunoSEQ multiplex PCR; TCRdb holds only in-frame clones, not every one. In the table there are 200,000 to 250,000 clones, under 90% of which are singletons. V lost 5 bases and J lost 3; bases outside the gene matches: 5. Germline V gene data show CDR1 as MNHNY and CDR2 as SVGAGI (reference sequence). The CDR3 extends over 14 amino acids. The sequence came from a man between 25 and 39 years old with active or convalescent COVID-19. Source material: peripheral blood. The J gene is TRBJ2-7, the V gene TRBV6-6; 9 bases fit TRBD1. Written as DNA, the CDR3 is TGTGCCAGCAGTATCCGACAGGGGGGCTACGAGCAGTACTTC. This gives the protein CASSIRQGGYEQYF.